The entry below describes one TCR beta chain. Per the germline V gene, CDR1 is MNHNY and CDR2 is SVGAGI (reference sequence). The CDR3 is 12 residues long. Trimming cost V 5 bases and J 6 bases, with 8 bases left between them. Per the study methods: Scientists estimated how many nucleated cells there were by amplifying reference gene primers. Using immunoSEQ multiplex PCR, the repertoire was profiled, and TCRdb retains in-frame clones only, with some absent. That table furnishes V, J and clone size, whereas the DNA furnished D and trimming. The repertoire holds over 95,000 clones, roughly 80% seen once, with about 8.1% in the top ten. The data derive from a study of blood T cell repertoires in COVID-19. Study information: Specimens from acute and convalescent COVID-19 originated in the United States, Italy and Spain. In each case, the material was cDNA or gDNA derived from T cells, B-cell-depleted T cells, or PBMCs.

The chain has TRBV6-6 and TRBJ2-4; D is uncertain. Sequencing was carried out using peripheral blood. The receptor was derived from a woman between 40 and 55 years old with acute or convalescent COVID-19. CDR3 loop: CASSAHRNIQYF. The CDR3 DNA follows: TGTGCCAGCAGTGCCCACAGAAACATTCAGTACTTC.